Presented here are 26 T cell receptor beta chains from one specimen sequenced in a study of T-cell memory formation after mild COVID-19. TCRdb re-analysed the 5' RACE reads in MiXCR, keeping a single row per CDR3 protein. The sample lists about 350,000 distinct CDR3 sequences, roughly 13% occurring once. The sequenced sample consisted of PBMCs or a T cell subset sorted from them (not recorded which). The source of these receptors is a man between 18 and 35 years old who had mild COVID-19 (a few samples of this study predate the infection). Cell type and time point are not known.

The sample holds a few counts of this clonotype. The CDR3 bases are TGTGCCAGCAGCCCAGGACTGGCGAACACTGAAGCTTTCTTT. Amino acids: CASSPGLANTEAFF. The chain uses TRBV9 and TRBJ1-1; D remains unclear. CDR1 is SGDLS, CDR2 YYNGEE, per germline. The CDR3 length is 14 residues. With 4 bases removed from V and 1 base from J, the gap between germline ends came to 11 bases.

The CDR3 region has the DNA TGTGCCAGCGGGACGGGAATAAATTCACCCCTCCACTTT. Residues: CASGTGINSPLHF. This sequence joins TRBV6-5 and TRBJ1-6; D possibly corresponds to TRBD1 (5 bases). The V end lost 8 bases, the J end lost 7 bases, and 12 bases lay between the germline ends. Germline loops: CDR1 MNHEY, CDR2 SVGAGI. The CDR3 contains 13 residues.

The chain combines TRBV4-3 with TRBJ1-1; D ambiguous. CDR3 length: 15 residues. The germline V and J ends were trimmed by 1 base and 1 base, with 10 bases remaining between them. Germline V gives CDR1 LGHNA, CDR2 YSLEER. DNA of the CDR3: TGCGCCAGCAGCCAAGGAGGCGGGCCGAACACTGAAGCTTTCTTT. Translated, it gives CASSQGGGPNTEAFF.

The table lists this clonotype with many counts. This rearrangement joins TRBV6-5 to TRBJ1-2; D uncertain. Deletions cut 0 bases from V and 1 base from J, with 21 bases between. CDR1 and CDR2 (germline): MNHEY, SVGAGI. The CDR3 has 19 amino acids. Written as DNA, the CDR3 is TGTGCCAGCAGTTACTCGAACTGGGCCGGCGAACTCAATAACTATGGCTACACCTTC. Translating gives CASSYSNWAGELNNYGYTF.

This clonotype was counted many times. This chain uses TRBV3-1 with TRBJ1-1, with D possibly being TRBD1 (5 bases). V gave up 4 bases and J gave up 3 bases, with 9 bases separating them. The CDR3 is made up of 13 amino acids. Looked up from germline, CDR1 is LGHDT and CDR2 is YNNKEL (reference sequence). CDR3 protein: CASSPRGDTEAFF. The CDR3 DNA is TGTGCCAGCAGCCCCCGGGGGGACACTGAAGCTTTCTTT.

This clonotype came up a few times. The chain joins TRBV7-9 to TRBJ1-1, with D uncertain. This CDR3 region has 12 residues. Trimming cost V 3 bases and J 1 base, with 3 bases left between them. The V gene's germline CDR1 is SEHNR and CDR2 FQNEAQ (reference sequence). The CDR3 region is CASSFQNTEAFF. The CDR3, as DNA: TGTGCCAGCAGCTTTCAGAACACTGAAGCTTTCTTT.

This clonotype was detected a few times. The chain is built from TRBV5-6 and TRBJ2-7; tentatively, D is TRBD2 (5 bases). Deletions cut 2 bases from V and 7 bases from J, with 16 bases between. The CDR3 contains 14 residues. Germline V lookup: CDR1 SGHDT, CDR2 YYEEEE. The CDR3 DNA follows: TGTGCCAGCAGCTTCCCCCTGAGGGTTTCGGAGCAGTACTTC. The encoded protein is CASSFPLRVSEQYF.

The rearrangement joins TRBV28 to TRBJ1-1; D is undetermined. Germline CDR1 is MDHEN and CDR2 is SYDVKM. V dropped 6 bases and J dropped 0 bases, with 11 bases sitting between them. The CDR3 is 14 residues long. The CDR3 coding sequence is TGTGCCAGCAGAAACGACCGAATGAACACTGAAGCTTTCTTT. Translated, it gives CASRNDRMNTEAFF. The entire variable domain, with the rest obtained from reference TRBV28 and TRBJ1-1, is as follows: DVKVTQSSRYLVKRTGEKVFLECVQDMDHENMFWYRQDPGLGLRLIYFSYDVKMKEKGDIPEGYSVSREKKERFSLILESASTNQTSMYLCASRNDRMNTEAFFGQGTRLTVV.

The CDR3 is CASSFRLGRTGLTF. DNA of the CDR3: TGTGCCAGCAGTTTTAGGTTGGGGCGGACGGGTCTAACCTTC. The V and J genes are TRBV12-3 or TRBV12-4 and TRBJ1-2; a weak D match, TRBD1 (5 bases). The CDR3 totals 14 residues. V was cut by 3 bases and J by 14 bases, with 22 bases left in between.

This clonotype was seen only a few times. The chain employs TRBV3-1 and TRBJ2-1; 7 bases agree with TRBD1. Trimming at V came to 7 bases and at J to 6 bases, leaving 3 bases not matched to a gene. The CDR3 is made up of 12 amino acids. Germline V gene sequence: CDR1 LGHDT, CDR2 YNNKEL (reference sequence). CDR3 residues: CASTRDSNEQFF. The CDR3 DNA is TGTGCCAGCACCCGGGACAGCAATGAGCAGTTCTTC.

This clonotype was picked up a small number of times. The rearrangement uses TRBV4-2 and TRBJ2-2; no reliable D call. CDR1 is LGHNA and CDR2 is YNFKEQ in the germline V gene. The CDR3 has 13 amino acids. Trimming took off 4 bases at V and 9 bases at J, with 12 bases between the two ends. CDR3 protein: CASSPLVGWELFF. The DNA for the CDR3 is TGTGCCAGCAGCCCACTTGTTGGTTGGGAGCTGTTTTTT.

This clonotype was seen repeatedly, ten times or more. One junction end does not reproduce the germline sequence, and a read error may be involved. The V call is TRBV20-1, the J call TRBJ2-1; possibly TRBD1 or TRBD2 for D (5 bases each). CDR3 size: 10 residues. In germline, CDR1 is DFQATT, CDR2 SNEGSKA (reference sequence). CDR3 sequence: CSASGPRGSF. The CDR3 nucleotides are TGCAGTGCCAGCGGACCTAGGGGCTCCTTC.

This clonotype appeared many times. The V and J genes are TRBV3-1 and TRBJ2-5; D might be TRBD2 (5 bases). This CDR3 is built from 14 residues. V gave up 4 bases and J gave up 5 bases, with 14 bases separating them. CDR1 LGHDT and CDR2 YNNKEL come from the germline V gene (reference sequence). The CDR3 coding sequence is TGTGCCAGCAGCCTCGATGGTAGGAGGGAGACCCAGTACTTC. Translated, it gives CASSLDGRRETQYF.

This clonotype came up a few times. The chain carries TRBV6-5 and TRBJ2-7; 11 bases are a match to TRBD1. Germline CDR1 MNHEY, CDR2 SVGAGI. The CDR3 is made up of 14 amino acids. The trim removed 2 bases at V and 4 bases at J, leaving 1 base unmatched. Here the CDR3 reads CASSYGTGGYEQYF. DNA for the CDR3: TGTGCCAGCAGTTACGGGACAGGGGGGTACGAGCAGTACTTC.

The V gene is TRBV13, the J gene TRBJ2-5; D possibly uses TRBD1 or TRBD2 (5 bases each). Trimming pared 5 bases from V and 3 bases from J, leaving 16 bases between. The germline CDR1 and CDR2 sequences are PRHDT and FYEKMQ (reference sequence). CDR3 size: 15 residues. The chain's CDR3 is CASSTTWGSEETQYF. CDR3 nucleotide sequence: TGTGCCAGCAGCACCACGTGGGGGAGCGAAGAGACCCAGTACTTC. Drawing the rest from reference TRBV13 and TRBJ2-5, the complete variable domain is AAGVIQSPRHLIKEKRETATLKCYPIPRHDTVYWYQQGPGQDPQFLISFYEKMQSDKGSIPDRFSAQQFSDYHSELNMSSLELGDSALYFCASSTTWGSEETQYFGPGTRLLVL.

This clonotype was found a few times. J is TRBJ2-2 and V is TRBV15; the D is unclear. The V gene's germline CDR1 is LNHNV and CDR2 YYDKDF (reference sequence). CDR3 length equals 14 residues. The germline V and J ends were trimmed by 7 bases and 7 bases, with 16 bases remaining between them. Here the CDR3 DNA reads TGTGCCACCAAGATAGGTCGGCCGGGCGGGGAGCTGTTTTTT. This translates into CATKIGRPGGELFF.

This clonotype has just a few counts. The rearrangement joins TRBV2 to TRBJ2-1, with 8 bases identical to TRBD1. Germline-derived CDR1 and CDR2 are SNHLY and FYNNEI. The CDR3 is made up of 12 amino acids. Trimming cost V 9 bases and J 7 bases; bases outside gene matches: 5. This chain's CDR3 is CARSRDRNEQFF. The CDR3 DNA is TGTGCCAGGTCCCGGGACAGGAATGAGCAGTTCTTC.

This clonotype was observed at least ten times. The J gene is TRBJ1-1, the V gene TRBV6-5; TRBD1 is a possible D gene (5 bases). Germline CDR1 and CDR2: MNHEY and SVGAGI. Trimming took 0 bases from V and 3 from J, leaving 11 bases between them. The CDR3 has 15 residues. CDR3 coding DNA: TGTGCCAGCAGTTACTCCCGCTCGGGGGACACTGAAGCTTTCTTT. This sequence encodes CASSYSRSGDTEAFF.

The chain has TRBV5-4 and TRBJ2-3; 7 bases are a match to TRBD2. Germline CDR1 SGHNT, CDR2 YYREEE (reference sequence). Trimming at V came to 4 bases and at J to 2 bases, leaving 7 bases not matched to a gene. This CDR3 comprises 15 residues. For the CDR3, the DNA is TGTGCCAGCAGCCTGTGGGCGGGGGTCACAGATACGCAGTATTTT. Translating it yields CASSLWAGVTDTQYF.

A few counts support this clonotype. The rearrangement links TRBV12-3 or TRBV12-4 to TRBJ1-1; 9 nucleotides match TRBD1. The CDR3 is 15 amino acids. J lost 3 bases, V lost 5 bases, and 7 bases had no gene match. The chain's CDR3 is CASSNTGTGYTEAFF. CDR3 DNA: TGTGCCAGCAGTAATACCGGGACAGGGTACACTGAAGCTTTCTTT.

This clonotype was detected only a few times. The V and J genes are TRBV6-5 and TRBJ1-2, with 7 positions matching TRBD1. V lost 0 bases to trimming and J lost 1 base; unmatched junction nucleotides: 5. The CDR3 extends over 16 amino acids. From germline, CDR1 is MNHEY and CDR2 SVGAGI. In DNA form, the CDR3 reads TGTGCCAGCAGTTACTCAGGGACAGAGATTAACTATGGCTACACCTTC. This encodes CASSYSGTEINYGYTF.

This clonotype was recorded a few times. This rearrangement joins TRBV12-3 or TRBV12-4 to TRBJ1-3; no reliable D call. The length of the CDR3 is 12 residues. Trimming shortened V by 6 bases and J by 4 bases, and 7 bases separated the two germline ends. Here the CDR3 reads CASRGPGNTIYF. As DNA, the CDR3 is TGTGCCAGCAGAGGACCCGGAAACACCATATATTTT.

This clonotype has at least ten counts. This chain uses TRBV4-1 with TRBJ2-1; D not certain. This CDR3 is built from 18 residues. V was pared by 0 bases and J by 0 bases, with 15 bases between. CDR1 is MGHRA, CDR2 YSYEKL, per germline. As DNA, the CDR3 is TGCGCCAGCAGCCAAGAACCGCCCCGGTGGAGCTCCTACAATGAGCAGTTCTTC. Translation: CASSQEPPRWSSYNEQFF.

V is TRBV5-6 and J is TRBJ1-1; D may be TRBD1 (5 bases). Germline V gene lookup returns CDR1 SGHDT and CDR2 YYEEEE. Trimming pared 4 bases from V and 4 bases from J, leaving 17 bases between. The CDR3 sequence is 15 residues long. In DNA form, the CDR3 reads TGTGCCAGCAGCCTGGGGGGGAACCGGGGCACTGAAGCTTTCTTT. Translated: CASSLGGNRGTEAFF.

The chain uses TRBV5-1 and TRBJ2-2; 8 bases line up with TRBD1. The CDR3 extends over 15 amino acids. Per germline, CDR1 SGHRS and CDR2 YFSETQ. V lost 2 bases, J lost 4 bases, and 4 bases stayed unmatched. The CDR3 sequence: CASSLYRGATGELFF. Written as DNA, the CDR3 is TGCGCCAGCAGCTTATACAGGGGGGCCACCGGGGAGCTGTTTTTT.

The table lists this clonotype with many counts. This chain connects TRBV12-3 or TRBV12-4 to TRBJ2-5; D is unresolved. The CDR3 extends over 12 amino acids. Trimming removed 2 bases from V and 4 bases from J, with 5 bases in between. In DNA, the CDR3 is TGTGCCAGCAGTTTAAGTTCAGAGACCCAGTACTTC. This translates into CASSLSSETQYF.